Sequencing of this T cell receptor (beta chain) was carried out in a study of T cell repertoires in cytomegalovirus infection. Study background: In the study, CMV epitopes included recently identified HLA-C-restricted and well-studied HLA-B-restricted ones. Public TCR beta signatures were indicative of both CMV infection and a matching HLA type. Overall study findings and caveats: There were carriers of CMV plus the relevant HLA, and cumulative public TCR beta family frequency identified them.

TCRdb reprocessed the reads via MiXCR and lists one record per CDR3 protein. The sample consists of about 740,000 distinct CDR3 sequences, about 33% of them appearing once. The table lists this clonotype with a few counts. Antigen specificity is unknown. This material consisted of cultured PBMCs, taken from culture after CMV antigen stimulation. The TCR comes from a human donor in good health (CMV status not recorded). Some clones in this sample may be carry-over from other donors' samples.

In DNA, the CDR3 is TGTGCCAGCAGCTTACCTCGGGGAGACTCTGGAAACACCATATATTTT. Translation gives CASSLPRGDSGNTIYF. This sequence joins TRBV7-9 and TRBJ1-3, with D unclear. Germline CDR1 and CDR2: SEHNR and FQNEAQ (reference sequence). V was cut by 2 bases and J by 0 bases, with 11 bases left in between. The CDR3 runs to 16 residues.